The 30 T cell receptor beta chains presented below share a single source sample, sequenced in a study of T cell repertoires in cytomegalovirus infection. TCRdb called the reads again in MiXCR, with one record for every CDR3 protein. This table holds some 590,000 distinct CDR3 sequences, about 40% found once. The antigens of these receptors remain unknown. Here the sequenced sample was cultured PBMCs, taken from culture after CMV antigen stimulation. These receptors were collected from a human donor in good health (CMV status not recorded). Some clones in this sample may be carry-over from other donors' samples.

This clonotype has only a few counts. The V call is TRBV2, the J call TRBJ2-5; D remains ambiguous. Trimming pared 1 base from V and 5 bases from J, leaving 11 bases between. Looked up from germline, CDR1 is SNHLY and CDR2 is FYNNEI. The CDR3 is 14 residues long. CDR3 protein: CASSEEWMGETQYF. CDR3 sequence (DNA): TGTGCCAGCAGTGAAGAGTGGATGGGGGAGACCCAGTACTTC.

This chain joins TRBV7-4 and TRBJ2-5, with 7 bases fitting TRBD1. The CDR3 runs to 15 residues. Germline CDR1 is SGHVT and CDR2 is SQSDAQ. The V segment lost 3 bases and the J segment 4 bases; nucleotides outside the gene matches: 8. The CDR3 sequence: CASSFGQGDPETQYF. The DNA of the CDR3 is TGTGCCAGCAGCTTCGGGCAGGGGGACCCAGAGACCCAGTACTTC.

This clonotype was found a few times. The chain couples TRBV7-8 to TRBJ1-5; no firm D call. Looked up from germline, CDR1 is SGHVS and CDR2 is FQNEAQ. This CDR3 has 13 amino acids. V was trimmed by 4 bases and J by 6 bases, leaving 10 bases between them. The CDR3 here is CASSSAVGQPQHF. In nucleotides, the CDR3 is TGTGCCAGCAGCTCCGCAGTAGGTCAGCCCCAGCATTTT.

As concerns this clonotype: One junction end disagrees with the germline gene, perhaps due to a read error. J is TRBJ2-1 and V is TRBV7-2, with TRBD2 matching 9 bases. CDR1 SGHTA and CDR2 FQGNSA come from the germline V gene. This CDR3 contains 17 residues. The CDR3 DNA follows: TGTGCCAGCAGCATCAGGAGTCTAGCGGGACGATACAAAGAGCAGTTCTTC. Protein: CASSIRSLAGRYKEQFF.

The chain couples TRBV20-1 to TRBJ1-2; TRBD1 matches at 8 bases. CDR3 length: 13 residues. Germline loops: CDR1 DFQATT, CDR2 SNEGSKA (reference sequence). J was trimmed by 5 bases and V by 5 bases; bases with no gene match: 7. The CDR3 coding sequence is TGCAGTGCTCTCCAGGGGGCGGGGTATGGCTACACCTTC. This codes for CSALQGAGYGYTF.

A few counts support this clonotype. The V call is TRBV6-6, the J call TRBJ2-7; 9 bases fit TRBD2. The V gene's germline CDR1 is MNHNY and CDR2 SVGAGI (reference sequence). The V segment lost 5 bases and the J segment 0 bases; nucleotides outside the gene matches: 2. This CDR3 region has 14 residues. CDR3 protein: CASSRLADSYEQYF. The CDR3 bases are TGTGCCAGCAGTCGACTAGCGGACTCCTACGAGCAGTACTTC.

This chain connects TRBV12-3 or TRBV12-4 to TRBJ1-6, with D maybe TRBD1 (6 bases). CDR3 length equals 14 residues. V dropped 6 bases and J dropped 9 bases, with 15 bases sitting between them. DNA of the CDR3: TGTGCCAGCAGCCAACAGGGCTTTGGTTCACCCCTCCACTTT. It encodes CASSQQGFGSPLHF.

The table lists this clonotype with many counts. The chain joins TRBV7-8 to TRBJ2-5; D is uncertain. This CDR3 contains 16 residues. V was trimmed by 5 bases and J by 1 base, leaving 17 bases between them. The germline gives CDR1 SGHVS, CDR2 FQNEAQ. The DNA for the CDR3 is TGTGCCAGCAGCCCCCTTCGTAGGTTGGTCCAAGAGACCCAGTACTTC. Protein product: CASSPLRRLVQETQYF.

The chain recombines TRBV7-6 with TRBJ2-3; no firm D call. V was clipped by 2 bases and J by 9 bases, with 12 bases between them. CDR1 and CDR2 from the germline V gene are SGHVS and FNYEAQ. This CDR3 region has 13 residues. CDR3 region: CASSLTDGTTQYF. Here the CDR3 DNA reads TGTGCCAGCAGCTTAACGGACGGAACGACGCAGTATTTT. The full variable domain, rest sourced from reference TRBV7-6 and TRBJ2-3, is GAGVSQSPRYKVTKRGQDVALRCDPISGHVSLYWYRQALGQGPEFLTYFNYEAQQDKSGLPNDRFSAERPEGSISTLTIQRTEQRDSAMYRCASSLTDGTTQYFGPGTRLTVL.

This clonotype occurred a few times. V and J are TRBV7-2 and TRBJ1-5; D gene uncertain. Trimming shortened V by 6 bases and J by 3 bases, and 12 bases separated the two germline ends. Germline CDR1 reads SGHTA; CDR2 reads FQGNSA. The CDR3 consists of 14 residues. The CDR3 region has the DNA TGTGCCAGCAGTCCAGGCATTAACAATCAGCCCCAGCATTTT. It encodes CASSPGINNQPQHF.

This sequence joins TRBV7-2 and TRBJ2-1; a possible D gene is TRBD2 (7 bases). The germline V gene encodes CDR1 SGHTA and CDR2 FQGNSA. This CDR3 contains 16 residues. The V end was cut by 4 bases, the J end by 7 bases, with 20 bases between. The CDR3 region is CASSWGGLVEWNEQFF. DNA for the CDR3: TGTGCCAGCAGCTGGGGGGGGCTTGTTGAGTGGAATGAGCAGTTCTTC.

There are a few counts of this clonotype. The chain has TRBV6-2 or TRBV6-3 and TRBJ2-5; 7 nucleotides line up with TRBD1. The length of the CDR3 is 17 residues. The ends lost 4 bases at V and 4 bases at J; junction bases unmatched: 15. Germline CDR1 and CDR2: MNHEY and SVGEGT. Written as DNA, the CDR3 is TGTGCCAGCAGTTCCATACCGCGACAGGGAGTCGGAGAGACCCAGTACTTC. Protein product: CASSSIPRQGVGETQYF.

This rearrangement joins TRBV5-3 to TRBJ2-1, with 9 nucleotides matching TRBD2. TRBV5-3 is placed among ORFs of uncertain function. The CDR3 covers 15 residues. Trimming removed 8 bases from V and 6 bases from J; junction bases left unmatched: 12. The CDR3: CASSPRLADFNEQFF. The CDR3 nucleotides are TGTGCCAGCAGCCCTAGACTAGCGGACTTCAATGAGCAGTTCTTC.

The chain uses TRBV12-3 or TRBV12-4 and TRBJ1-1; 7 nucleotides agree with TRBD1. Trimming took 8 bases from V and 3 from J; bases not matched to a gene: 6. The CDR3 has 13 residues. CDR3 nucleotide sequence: TGTGCCAGCGGGCAGGGGGTGGACACTGAAGCTTTCTTT. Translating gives CASGQGVDTEAFF.

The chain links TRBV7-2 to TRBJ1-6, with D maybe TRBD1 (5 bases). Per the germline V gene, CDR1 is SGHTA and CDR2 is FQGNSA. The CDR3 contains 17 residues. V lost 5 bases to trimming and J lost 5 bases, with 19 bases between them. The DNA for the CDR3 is TGTGCCAGCAGCGAAGGGAGGGACTCGTTACATAATTCACCCCTCCACTTT. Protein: CASSEGRDSLHNSPLHF.

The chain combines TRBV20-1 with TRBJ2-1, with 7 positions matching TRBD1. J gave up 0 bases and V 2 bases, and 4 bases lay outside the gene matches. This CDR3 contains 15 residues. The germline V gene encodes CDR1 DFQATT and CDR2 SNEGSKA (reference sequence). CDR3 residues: CSARHRQGSYNEQFF. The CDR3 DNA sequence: TGCAGTGCTAGACATAGACAGGGCTCCTACAATGAGCAGTTCTTC.

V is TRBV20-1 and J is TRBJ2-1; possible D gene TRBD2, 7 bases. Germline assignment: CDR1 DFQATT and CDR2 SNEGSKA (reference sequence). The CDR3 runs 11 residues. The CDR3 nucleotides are TGCGGGGACTGCGGGGGCGATGAGCAGTTCTTC. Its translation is CGDCGGDEQFF.

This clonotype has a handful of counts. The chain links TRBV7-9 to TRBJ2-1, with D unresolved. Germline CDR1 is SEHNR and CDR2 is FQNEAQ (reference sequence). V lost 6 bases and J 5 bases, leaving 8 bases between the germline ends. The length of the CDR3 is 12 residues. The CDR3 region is CASSVRHNEQFF. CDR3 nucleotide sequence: TGTGCCAGCAGTGTTCGACACAATGAGCAGTTCTTC. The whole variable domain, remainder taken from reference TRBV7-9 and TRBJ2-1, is DTGVSQNPRHKITKRGQNVTFRCDPISEHNRLYWYRQTLGQGPEFLTYFQNEAQLEKSRLLSDRFSAERPKGSFSTLEIQRTEQGDSAMYLCASSVRHNEQFFGPGTRLTVL.

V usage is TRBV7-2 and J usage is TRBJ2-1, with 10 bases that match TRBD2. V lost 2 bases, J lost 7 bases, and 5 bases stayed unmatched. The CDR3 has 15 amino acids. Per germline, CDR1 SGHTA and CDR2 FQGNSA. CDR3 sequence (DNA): TGTGCCAGCAGCTTAAGAGCGGGAGGGCCGAATGAGCAGTTCTTC. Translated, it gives CASSLRAGGPNEQFF.

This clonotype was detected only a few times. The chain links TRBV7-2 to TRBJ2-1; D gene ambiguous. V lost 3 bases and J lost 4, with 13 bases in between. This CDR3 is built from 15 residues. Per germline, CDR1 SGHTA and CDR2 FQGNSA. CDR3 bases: TGTGCCAGCAGCTTGTCGCGCGCTGTATACAATGAGCAGTTCTTC. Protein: CASSLSRAVYNEQFF.

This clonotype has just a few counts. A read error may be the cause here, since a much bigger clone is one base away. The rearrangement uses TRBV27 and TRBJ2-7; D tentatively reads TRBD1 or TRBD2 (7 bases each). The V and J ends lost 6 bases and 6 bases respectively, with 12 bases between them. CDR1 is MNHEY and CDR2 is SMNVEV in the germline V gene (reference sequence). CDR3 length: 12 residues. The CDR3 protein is CASSPGGVEQYF. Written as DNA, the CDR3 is TGTGCCAGCAGCCCAGGGGGGGTCGAGCAGTACTTC.

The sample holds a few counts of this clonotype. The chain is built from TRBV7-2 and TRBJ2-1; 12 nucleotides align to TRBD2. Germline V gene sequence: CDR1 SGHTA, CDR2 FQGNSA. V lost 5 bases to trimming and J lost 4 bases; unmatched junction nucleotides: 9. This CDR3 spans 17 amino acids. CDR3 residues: CASSLQPGLAGYNEQFF. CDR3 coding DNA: TGTGCCAGCAGCCTCCAACCGGGACTAGCGGGTTACAATGAGCAGTTCTTC.

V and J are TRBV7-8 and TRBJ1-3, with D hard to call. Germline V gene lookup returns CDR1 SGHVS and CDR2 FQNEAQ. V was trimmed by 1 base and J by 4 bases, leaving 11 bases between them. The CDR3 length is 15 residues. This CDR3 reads CASSLGQSLGNTIYF. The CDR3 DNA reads TGTGCCAGCAGCTTAGGGCAATCTCTGGGAAACACCATATATTTT. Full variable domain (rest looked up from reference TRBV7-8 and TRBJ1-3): GAGVSQSPRYKVAKRGQDVALRCDPISGHVSLFWYQQALGQGPEFLTYFQNEAQLDKSGLPSDRFFAERPEGSVSTLKIQRTQQEDSAVYLCASSLGQSLGNTIYFGEGSWLTVV.

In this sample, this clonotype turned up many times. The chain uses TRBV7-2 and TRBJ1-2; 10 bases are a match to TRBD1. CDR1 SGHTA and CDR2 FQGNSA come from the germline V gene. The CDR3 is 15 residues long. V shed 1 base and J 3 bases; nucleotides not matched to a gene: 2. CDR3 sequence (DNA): TGTGCCAGCAGCTTAGGACAGGGGGCAGACTATGGCTACACCTTC. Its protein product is CASSLGQGADYGYTF. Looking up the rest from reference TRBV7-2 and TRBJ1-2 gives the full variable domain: GAGVSQSPSNKVTEKGKDVELRCDPISGHTALYWYRQSLGQGLEFLIYFQGNSAPDKSGLPSDRFSAERTGGSVSTLTIQRTQQEDSAVYLCASSLGQGADYGYTFGSGTRLTVV.

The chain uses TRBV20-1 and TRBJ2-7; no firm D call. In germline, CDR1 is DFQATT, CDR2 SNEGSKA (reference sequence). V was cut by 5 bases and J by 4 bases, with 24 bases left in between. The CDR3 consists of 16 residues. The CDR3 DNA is TGCAGTGCTTCCCCCCTTTTGAGTCCTACCCCATACGAGCAGTACTTC. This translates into CSASPLLSPTPYEQYF.

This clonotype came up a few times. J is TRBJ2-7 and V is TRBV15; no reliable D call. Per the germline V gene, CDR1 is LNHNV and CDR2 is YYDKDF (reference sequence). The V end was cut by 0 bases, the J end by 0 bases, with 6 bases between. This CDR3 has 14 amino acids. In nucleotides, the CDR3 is TGTGCCACCAGCAGAGACAAGCACTCCTACGAGCAGTACTTC. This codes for CATSRDKHSYEQYF. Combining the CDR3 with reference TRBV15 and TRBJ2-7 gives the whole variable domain DAMVIQNPRYQVTQFGKPVTLSCSQTLNHNVMYWYQQKSSQAPKLLFHYYDKDFNNEADTPDNFQSRRPNTSFCFLDIRSPGLGDTAMYLCATSRDKHSYEQYFGPGTRLTVT.

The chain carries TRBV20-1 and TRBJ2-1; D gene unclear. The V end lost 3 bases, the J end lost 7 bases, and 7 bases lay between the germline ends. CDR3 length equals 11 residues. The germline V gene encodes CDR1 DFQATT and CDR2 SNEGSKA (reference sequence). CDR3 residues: CSASSRNEQFF. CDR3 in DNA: TGCAGTGCTAGTTCGAGGAATGAGCAGTTCTTC.

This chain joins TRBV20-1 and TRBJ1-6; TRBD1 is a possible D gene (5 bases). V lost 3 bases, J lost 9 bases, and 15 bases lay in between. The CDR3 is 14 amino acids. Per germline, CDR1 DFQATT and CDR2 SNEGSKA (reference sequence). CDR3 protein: CSASRGRPTSPLHF. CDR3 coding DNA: TGCAGTGCTAGTCGGGGACGGCCGACTTCACCCCTCCACTTT.

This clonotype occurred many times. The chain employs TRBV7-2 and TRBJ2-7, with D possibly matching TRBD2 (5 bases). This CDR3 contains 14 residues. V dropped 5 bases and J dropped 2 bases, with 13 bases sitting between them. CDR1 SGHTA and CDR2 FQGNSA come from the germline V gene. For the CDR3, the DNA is TGTGCCAGCAGCCGAGAGGACGGGACCTACGAGCAGTACTTC. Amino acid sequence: CASSREDGTYEQYF.

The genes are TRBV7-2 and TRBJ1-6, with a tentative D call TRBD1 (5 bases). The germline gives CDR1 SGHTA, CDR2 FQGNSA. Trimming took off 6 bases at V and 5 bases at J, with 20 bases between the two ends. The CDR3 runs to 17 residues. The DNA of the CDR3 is TGTGCCAGCAGGCGACAGCGGAACATACTTAATAATTCACCCCTCCACTTT. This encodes CASRRQRNILNNSPLHF.